This TCR beta chain was documented in a study of breast tumors, draining lymph nodes, adjacent tissues. Study results and limitations: Tumor TCR diversity was below lymph nodes but above nontumor tissue. Compared with basal-like, luminal-like tumors shared significantly more repertoire with nontumor tissue. Tumor T cell lymph node origin was a supported hypothesis, not proven. Data fit most tumor T cells coming from lymph node, expanding in tumor.

CDR1 is MGHRA, CDR2 YSYEKL, per germline. The CDR3 has 14 amino acids. With 1 base removed from V and 6 bases from J, the gap between germline ends came to 10 bases. As to this clonotype: The antigen remains undetermined.

TCRdb redid the calling of the multiplex PCR reads with MiXCR, one entry per CDR3 protein. Of tens of thousands of distinct CDR3 sequences in the sample, over 30% are singletons; the top ten hold around 9.9%. The receptor was isolated from a female donor with breast cancer. Some clones in this sample may be carry-over from other donors' samples. The chain has TRBV4-1 and TRBJ2-1; D uncertain. The material sequenced was breast tumor tissue. The CDR3 nucleotides read TGCGCCAGCAGCCAAGGATTTTTTGTCAATGAGCAGTTCTTC. It translates to CASSQGFFVNEQFF.